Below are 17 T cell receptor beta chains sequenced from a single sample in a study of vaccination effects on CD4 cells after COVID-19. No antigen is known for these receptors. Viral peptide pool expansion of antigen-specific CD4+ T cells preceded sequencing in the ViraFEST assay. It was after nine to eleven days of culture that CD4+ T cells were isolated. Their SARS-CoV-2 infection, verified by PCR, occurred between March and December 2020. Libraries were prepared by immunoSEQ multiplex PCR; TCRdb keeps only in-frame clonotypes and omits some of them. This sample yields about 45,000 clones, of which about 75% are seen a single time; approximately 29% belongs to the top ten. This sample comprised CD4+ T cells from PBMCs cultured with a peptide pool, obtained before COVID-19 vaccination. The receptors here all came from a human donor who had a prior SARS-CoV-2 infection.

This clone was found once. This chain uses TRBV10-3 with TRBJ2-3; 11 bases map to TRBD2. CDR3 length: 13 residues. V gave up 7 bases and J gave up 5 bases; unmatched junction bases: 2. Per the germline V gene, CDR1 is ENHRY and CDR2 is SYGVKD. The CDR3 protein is CAINSGRGDTQYF. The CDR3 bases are TGTGCCATCAATAGCGGGAGGGGAGATACGCAGTATTTT.

Written as DNA, the CDR3 is TGTGCCAGCAGCCAGCTGGAGCCTATGAACACCGGGGAGCTGTTTTTT. Translation gives CASSQLEPMNTGELFF. The chain links TRBV7-9 to TRBJ2-2; D remains unclear. CDR3 size: 16 residues. Per germline, CDR1 SEHNR and CDR2 FQNEAQ (reference sequence). V was clipped by 5 bases and J by 1 base, with 14 bases between them.

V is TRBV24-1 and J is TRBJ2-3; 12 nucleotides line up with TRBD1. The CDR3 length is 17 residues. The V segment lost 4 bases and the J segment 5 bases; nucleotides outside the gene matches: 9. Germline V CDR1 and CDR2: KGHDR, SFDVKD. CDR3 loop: CATSDSGTGGMKDTQYF. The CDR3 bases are TGTGCCACCAGTGACTCCGGGACAGGGGGCATGAAAGATACGCAGTATTTT.

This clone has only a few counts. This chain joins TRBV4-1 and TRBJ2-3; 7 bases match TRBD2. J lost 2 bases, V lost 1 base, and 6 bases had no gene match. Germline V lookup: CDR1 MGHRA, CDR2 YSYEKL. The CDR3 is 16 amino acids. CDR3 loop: CASSQAGLPFTDTQYF. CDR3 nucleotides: TGCGCCAGCAGCCAAGCGGGACTACCTTTCACAGATACGCAGTATTTT.

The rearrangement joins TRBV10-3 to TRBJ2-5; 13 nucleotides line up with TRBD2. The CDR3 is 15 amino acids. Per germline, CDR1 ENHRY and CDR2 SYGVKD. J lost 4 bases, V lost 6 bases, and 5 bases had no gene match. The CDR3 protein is CAIRSTSGGSETQYF. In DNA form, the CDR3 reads TGTGCCATCAGATCGACTAGCGGGGGGTCAGAGACCCAGTACTTC.

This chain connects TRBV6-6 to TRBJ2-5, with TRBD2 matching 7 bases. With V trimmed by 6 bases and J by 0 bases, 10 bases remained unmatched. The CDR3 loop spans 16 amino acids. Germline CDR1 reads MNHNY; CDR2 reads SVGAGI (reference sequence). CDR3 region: CASSRSLRGNQETQYF. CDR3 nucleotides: TGTGCCAGCAGCCGCTCTCTGCGGGGGAACCAAGAGACCCAGTACTTC.

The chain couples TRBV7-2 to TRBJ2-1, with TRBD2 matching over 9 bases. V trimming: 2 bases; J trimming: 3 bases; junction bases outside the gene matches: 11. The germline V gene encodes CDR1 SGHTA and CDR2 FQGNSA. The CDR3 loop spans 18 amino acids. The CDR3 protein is CASSLLSGGGRGYNEQFF. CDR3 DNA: TGTGCCAGCAGCTTATTATCGGGCGGCGGGAGGGGCTACAATGAGCAGTTCTTC.

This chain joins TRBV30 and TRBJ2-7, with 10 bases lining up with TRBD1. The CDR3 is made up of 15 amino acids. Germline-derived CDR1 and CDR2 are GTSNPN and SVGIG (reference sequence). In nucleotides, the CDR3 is TGTGCACTGGAGTCCAGGACAGGGGGTCCCTACGAGCAGTACTTC. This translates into CALESRTGGPYEQYF.

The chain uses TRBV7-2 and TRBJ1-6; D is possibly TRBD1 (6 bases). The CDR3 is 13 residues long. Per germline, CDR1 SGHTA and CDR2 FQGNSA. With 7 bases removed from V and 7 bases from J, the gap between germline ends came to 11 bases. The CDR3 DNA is TGTGCCAGCAAGATAACAGGGAATTCACCCCTCCACTTT. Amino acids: CASKITGNSPLHF.

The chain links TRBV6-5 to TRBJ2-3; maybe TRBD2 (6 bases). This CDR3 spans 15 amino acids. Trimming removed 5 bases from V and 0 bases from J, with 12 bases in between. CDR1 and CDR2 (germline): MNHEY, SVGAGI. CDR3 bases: TGTGCCAGCAGTCTCCGGGGGTTCAGCACAGATACGCAGTATTTT. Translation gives CASSLRGFSTDTQYF.

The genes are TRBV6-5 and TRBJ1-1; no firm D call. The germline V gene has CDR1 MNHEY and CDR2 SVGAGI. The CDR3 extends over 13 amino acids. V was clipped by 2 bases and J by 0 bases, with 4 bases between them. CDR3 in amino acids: CASSYNMNTEAFF. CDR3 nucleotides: TGTGCCAGCAGTTACAATATGAACACTGAAGCTTTCTTT.

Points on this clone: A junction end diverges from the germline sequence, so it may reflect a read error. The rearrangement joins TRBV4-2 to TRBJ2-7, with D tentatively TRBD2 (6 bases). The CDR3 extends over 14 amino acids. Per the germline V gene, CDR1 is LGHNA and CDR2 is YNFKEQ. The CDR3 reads CASSQRGISHEQYF. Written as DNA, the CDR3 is TGTGCCAGCAGCCAACGCGGGATCTCCCACGAGCAGTACTTC.

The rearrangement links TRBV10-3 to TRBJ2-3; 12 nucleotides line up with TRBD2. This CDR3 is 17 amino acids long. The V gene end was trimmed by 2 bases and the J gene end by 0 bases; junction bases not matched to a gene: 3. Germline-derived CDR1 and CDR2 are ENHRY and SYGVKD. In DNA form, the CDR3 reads TGTGCCATCAGTGAGACCGGGACTAGCGGGAGCACAGATACGCAGTATTTT. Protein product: CAISETGTSGSTDTQYF.

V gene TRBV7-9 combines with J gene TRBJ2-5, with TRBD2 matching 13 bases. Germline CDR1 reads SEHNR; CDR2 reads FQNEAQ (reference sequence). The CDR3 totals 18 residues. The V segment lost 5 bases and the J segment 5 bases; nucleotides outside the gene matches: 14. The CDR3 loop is CASSRGGTSGTMGETQYF. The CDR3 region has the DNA TGTGCCAGCAGCCGAGGAGGGACTAGCGGGACGATGGGGGAGACCCAGTACTTC. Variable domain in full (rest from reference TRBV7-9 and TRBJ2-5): DTGVSQNPRHKITKRGQNVTFRCDPISEHNRLYWYRQTLGQGPEFLTYFQNEAQLEKSRLLSDRFSAERPKGSFSTLEIQRTEQGDSAMYLCASSRGGTSGTMGETQYFGPGTRLLVL.

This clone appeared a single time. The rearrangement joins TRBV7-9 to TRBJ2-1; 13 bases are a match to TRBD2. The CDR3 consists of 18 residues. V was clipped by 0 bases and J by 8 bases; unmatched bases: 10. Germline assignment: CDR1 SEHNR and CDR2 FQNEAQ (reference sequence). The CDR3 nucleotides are TGTGCCAGCAGCTTAGCGCCGTTGGGACTAGCGGGATGGTATGAGCAGTTCTTC. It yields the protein CASSLAPLGLAGWYEQFF.

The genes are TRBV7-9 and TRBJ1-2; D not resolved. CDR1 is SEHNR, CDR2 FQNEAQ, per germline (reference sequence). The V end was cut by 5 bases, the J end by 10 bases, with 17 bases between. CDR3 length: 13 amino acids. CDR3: CASSPTVGGSYTF. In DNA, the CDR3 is TGTGCCAGCAGCCCCACCGTCGGCGGATCCTACACCTTC.

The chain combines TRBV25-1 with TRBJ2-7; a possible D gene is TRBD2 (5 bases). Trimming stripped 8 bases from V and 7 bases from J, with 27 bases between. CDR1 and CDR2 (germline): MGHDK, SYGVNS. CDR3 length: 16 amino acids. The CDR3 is CASSEDPRIPWNEQYF. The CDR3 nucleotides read TGTGCCAGCTCGGAGGACCCGAGAATCCCTTGGAATGAGCAGTACTTC.